This T cell receptor (beta chain) originates from a study of T-cell reconstitution after alpha-beta-depleted transplantation in children listed by TCRdb under 2016. In terms of the full investigation: Using TCR repertoire profiling, the study followed T-cell immune reconstitution in a quantitative way in children after TCRalphabeta/CD19-depleted allogeneic hematopoietic cell transplantation.

Sample treatment or condition, as interpreted from the label and publication: allogeneic hematopoietic cell transplantation with graft depleted of TCRalphabeta T cells and CD19 B cells. The children who served as transplant recipients had been given grafts of TCRalphabeta/CD19-depleted allogeneic hematopoietic cells. Trimming takes 10 bases from V and 4 bases from J, and the germline ends sit 19 bases apart. The germline V gene supplies CDR1 MNHNS and CDR2 SASEGT. The CDR3 starts with the cysteine, ends with the phenylalanine, and has 14 residues. CDR3 DNA is the only sequence kept; it has 42 bases, read in frame from the first base. Receptor libraries were prepared by PCR. These reads were obtained on an Illumina HiSeq 2500. TCR libraries were prepared with molecular barcoding, using unique molecular identifiers to normalize TCRbeta repertoire quantification. The raw public reads went through TCRdb reprocessing: fastp at Q25, MiXCR clone calling, in-frame beta chains kept. Entries that share a CDR3 protein sequence are merged under the most common genes and DNA. Recorded for this sample are about 300,000 distinct CDR3 sequences; over 9% of them occurred a single time. The ten largest make up 7% to 9.5% of the sample.

This clonotype was counted many times. What this receptor recognizes is not known. Base qualities are missing; no much larger clone stands one base away. Study-level results and caveats: Over the following months the frequencies of hyperexpanded clones went down, and after one year T-cell counts and TCRbeta diversity were mostly credited to newly produced T cells. About two months after transplant, the apparently early recovery of alphabetaT-cell counts reportedly depended on just several hundred clones that had expanded rapidly and came from non-depleted graft cells. In some patients, high TCRbeta diversity at day 60 was attributed to recipient T cells and intrathymic progenitors that had survived conditioning.

This receptor was taken from a boy in the first two years of life with acute myeloid leukemia, due to receive a stem cell transplant. Sequencing was performed on PBMCs, taken before TCRalphabeta/CD19-depleted stem cell transplant. The receptor chain draws on TRBV6-1 and TRBJ1-2; D gene: possibly TRBD1, on 6 matching bases. The DNA reads TGTGCCACTCAGGACAGCGGGGAGACCTATGGCTACACCTTC. It specifies CATQDSGETYGYTF.